This TCR beta chain was captured by sequencing in a study of control samples from healthy donors and cancer patients. The assay was immunoSEQ multiplex PCR, and TCRdb's table has in-frame clones only and misses some. The sample carries 95,000 to 150,000 clones, approximately 87% recorded once. This clone was counted a single time. The CDR3 has 13 amino acids. Trimming removed 3 bases at V and 8 bases at J, with 14 bases between. The germline V gene encodes CDR1 SQVTM and CDR2 ANQGSEA. Sample: blood. V is TRBV29-1 and J is TRBJ2-1; D may match TRBD1 or TRBD2 (5 bases each). This clonotype was obtained from a man aged 25-45 years in good health. The CDR3 DNA reads as TGCAGCGTTGAGGTCGGGGCTGTCGATGAGCAGTTCTTC. Translated: CSVEVGAVDEQFF.